The T cell receptor (beta chain) described here comes from a study of beta chain features in type 1 diabetes. The investigators reverse transcribed all of the isolated RNA, so they sequenced expressed TCRB transcripts. TCRdb's copy holds only in-frame clones and misses some; the assay was immunoSEQ multiplex PCR. Among a few hundred thousand clones, more than 15% were seen once, and the ten largest hold 0.08% to 0.095%. This clone was counted a few times. What it recognizes is unknown. The same CDR3 arises from other DNA sequences in this sample as well. Cell sorting via CD45RO/CCR7/CD25/CD127/CD95/CD27 was performed to obtain CD4+ naive, central memory, regulatory and stem cell-like memory cells. Whole-study findings and limits: Shorter TCRB CDR3s, moderately but significantly so, were found in Type 1 diabetes patients in all four CD4+ subsets. VDJ junctions from type 1 diabetes patients carried fewer insertions and larger deletions.

The CDR3 runs 13 residues. Germline CDR1 is KGHSH and CDR2 is LQKENI. V gave up 2 bases and J gave up 4 bases, with 6 bases separating them. The source of this sequence is a man aged 30-40 years with type 1 diabetes. This sequence joins TRBV18 and TRBJ2-1, with D hard to call. Specimen: naive CD4+ T cells from blood. The CDR3 reads CASSPELYNEQFF. CDR3 nucleotides: TGTGCCAGCTCACCAGAACTGTACAATGAGCAGTTCTTC.